The clone carrying this T cell receptor beta chain was picked up a small number of times. Antigen specificity is unknown. The record originates from a study of T cells in Graves' hyperthyroidism and ophthalmopathy. Notes on the study in general: Most clonotypes expanded in the thyroid (above 0.001) were also present in blood.

V was pared by 1 base and J by 7 bases, with 14 bases between. CDR1 is SGHTA, CDR2 FQGNSA, per germline. CDR3 length: 15 residues. RNA transcripts gave rise to amplified TCR beta CDR3 regions. First-round RT-PCR of the TCR CDR3 relied on the HTBI primer set. TCRdb ran MiXCR on the multiplex PCR reads and lists one entry per CDR3 protein. Seen here are 530,000 or so distinct CDR3 sequences, about 15% observed once, and the top ten hold approximately 15%. The clonotype comes from a woman aged 18-29 years with Graves' ophthalmopathy. The chain joins TRBV7-2 to TRBJ2-1; possibly TRBD1 for D (6 bases). The sequenced sample was blood. CDR3 in DNA: TGTGCCAGCAGCTTAGTAGAACAGGGCGGGAATGAGCAGTTCTTC. It translates to CASSLVEQGGNEQFF.